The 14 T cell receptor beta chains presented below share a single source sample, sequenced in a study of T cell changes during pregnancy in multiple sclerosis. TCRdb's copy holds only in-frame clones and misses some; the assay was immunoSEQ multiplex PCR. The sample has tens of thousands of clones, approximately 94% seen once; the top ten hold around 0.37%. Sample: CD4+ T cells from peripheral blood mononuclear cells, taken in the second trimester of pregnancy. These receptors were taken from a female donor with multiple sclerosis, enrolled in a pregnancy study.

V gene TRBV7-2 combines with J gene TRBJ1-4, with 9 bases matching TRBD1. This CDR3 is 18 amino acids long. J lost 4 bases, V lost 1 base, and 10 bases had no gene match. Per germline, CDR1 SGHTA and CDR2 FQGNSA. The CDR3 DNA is TGTGCCAGCAGCTTAGAATTGGGTTGGACAGGGGATAATGAAAAACTGTTTTTT. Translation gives CASSLELGWTGDNEKLFF.

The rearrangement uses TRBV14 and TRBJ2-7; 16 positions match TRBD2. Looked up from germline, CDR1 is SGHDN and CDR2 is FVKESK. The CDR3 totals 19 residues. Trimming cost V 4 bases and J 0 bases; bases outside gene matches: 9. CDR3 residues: CASSPPPGTSGGASYEQYF. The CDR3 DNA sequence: TGTGCCAGCAGCCCCCCCCCTGGGACTAGCGGGGGGGCCTCCTACGAGCAGTACTTC.

CDR3 in DNA: TGTGCCAGTAGTCGACTTAGACAAGAGACCCAGTACTTC. Protein product: CASSRLRQETQYF. V gene TRBV19 combines with J gene TRBJ2-5; D is unclear. Looked up from germline, CDR1 is LNHDA and CDR2 is SQIVND (reference sequence). The CDR3 runs 13 residues. Trimming took 5 bases from V and 2 from J, leaving 9 bases between them.

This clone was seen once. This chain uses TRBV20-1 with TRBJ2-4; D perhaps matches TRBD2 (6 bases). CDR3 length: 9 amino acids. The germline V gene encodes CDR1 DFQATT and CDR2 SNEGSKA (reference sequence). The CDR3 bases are TGCAGCGGAGGGGTGGTTCAGTACTTC. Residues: CSGGVVQYF.

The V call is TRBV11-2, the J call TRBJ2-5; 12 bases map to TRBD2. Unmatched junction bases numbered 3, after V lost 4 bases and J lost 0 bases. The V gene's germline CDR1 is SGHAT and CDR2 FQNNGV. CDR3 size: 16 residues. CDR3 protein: CASSSRTSGNQETQYF. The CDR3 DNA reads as TGTGCCAGCAGCTCCCGGACTAGCGGGAACCAAGAGACCCAGTACTTC.

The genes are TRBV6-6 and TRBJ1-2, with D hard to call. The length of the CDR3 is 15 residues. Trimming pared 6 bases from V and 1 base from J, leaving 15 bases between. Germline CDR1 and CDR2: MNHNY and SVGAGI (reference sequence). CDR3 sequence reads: CASSGTRGINYGYTF. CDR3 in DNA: TGTGCCAGCAGCGGAACCAGAGGTATTAACTATGGCTACACCTTC.

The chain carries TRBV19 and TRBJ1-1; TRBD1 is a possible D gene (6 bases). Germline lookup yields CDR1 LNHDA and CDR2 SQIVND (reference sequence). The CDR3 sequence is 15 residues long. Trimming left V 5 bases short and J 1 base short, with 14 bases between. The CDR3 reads CASSDRTGTNTEAFF. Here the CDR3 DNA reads TGTGCCAGTAGTGACCGAACAGGGACGAACACTGAAGCTTTCTTT.

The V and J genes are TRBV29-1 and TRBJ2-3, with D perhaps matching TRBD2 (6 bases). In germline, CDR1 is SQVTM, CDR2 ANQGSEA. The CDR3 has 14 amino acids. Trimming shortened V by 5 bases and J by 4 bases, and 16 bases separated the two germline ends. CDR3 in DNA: TGCAGCGTTATGAATAATAGGAGGGCAGATACGCAGTATTTT. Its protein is CSVMNNRRADTQYF.

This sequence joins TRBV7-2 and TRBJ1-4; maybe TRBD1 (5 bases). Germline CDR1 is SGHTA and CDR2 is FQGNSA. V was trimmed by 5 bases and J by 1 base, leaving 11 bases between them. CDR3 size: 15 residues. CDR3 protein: CASSQGSGTNEKLFF. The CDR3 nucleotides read TGTGCCAGCAGCCAGGGATCCGGAACTAATGAAAAACTGTTTTTT.

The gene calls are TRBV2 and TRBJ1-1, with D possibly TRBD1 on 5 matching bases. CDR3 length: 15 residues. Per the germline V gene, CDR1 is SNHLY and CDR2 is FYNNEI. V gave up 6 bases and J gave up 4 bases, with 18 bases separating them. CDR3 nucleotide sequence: TGTGCCAGCAGCGTCATATTAGGGGTGGCCACTGAAGCTTTCTTT. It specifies CASSVILGVATEAFF.

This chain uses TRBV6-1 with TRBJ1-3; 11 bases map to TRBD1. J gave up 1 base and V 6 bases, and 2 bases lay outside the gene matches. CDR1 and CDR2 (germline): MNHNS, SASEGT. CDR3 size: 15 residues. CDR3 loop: CASRGQGVSGNTIYF. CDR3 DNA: TGTGCCAGCAGGGGACAGGGGGTATCTGGAAACACCATATATTTT.

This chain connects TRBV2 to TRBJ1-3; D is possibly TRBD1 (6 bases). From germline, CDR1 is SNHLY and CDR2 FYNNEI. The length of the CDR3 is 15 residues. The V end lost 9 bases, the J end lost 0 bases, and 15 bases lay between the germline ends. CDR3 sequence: CARTTGPSSGNTIYF. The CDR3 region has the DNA TGTGCCAGGACGACAGGACCGTCCTCTGGAAACACCATATATTTT.

Written as DNA, the CDR3 is TGTGCCAGTAGCCCGGACAGGACCACCGGGGAGCTGTTTTTT. This translates into CASSPDRTTGELFF. The J gene is TRBJ2-2, the V gene TRBV19; the match to TRBD1 covers 7 bases. The CDR3 covers 14 residues. Germline V gene sequence: CDR1 LNHDA, CDR2 SQIVND (reference sequence). The junction had 5 bases not matched to a gene; V was cut back by 6 bases and J by 4 bases. Complete variable domain (other parts from reference TRBV19 and TRBJ2-2): DGGITQSPKYLFRKEGQNVTLSCEQNLNHDAMYWYRQDPGQGLRLIYYSQIVNDFQKGDIAEGYSVSREKKESFPLTVTSAQKNPTAFYLCASSPDRTTGELFFGEGSRLTVL.

CDR3 DNA: TGTGCCAGCAGACCCGGGACAGGTTTGCACGAGCAGTACTTC. As protein: CASRPGTGLHEQYF. The rearrangement joins TRBV2 to TRBJ2-7, with 8 positions matching TRBD1. The CDR3 totals 14 residues. Germline lookup yields CDR1 SNHLY and CDR2 FYNNEI. V shed 6 bases and J 5 bases; nucleotides not matched to a gene: 9. Using reference TRBV2 and TRBJ2-7 for the parts outside the CDR3, the full variable domain is EPEVTQTPSHQVTQMGQEVILRCVPISNHLYFYWYRQILGQKVEFLVSFYNNEISEKSEIFDDQFSVERPDGSNFTLKIRSTKLEDSAMYFCASRPGTGLHEQYFGPGTRLTVT.